This T cell receptor beta chain came from a study of CD8 T cells in ankylosing spondylitis. Points from the study as a whole: Earlier authors reported some of these motif variants in reactive arthritis synovial fluid and blood. Seemingly characteristic of ankylosing spondylitis blood was a TCR beta motif consisting of several highly homologous variants. CD8+ by phenotype, disease-linked clones were relatively rare in peripheral blood. Reportedly, significant enrichment of disease-linked clones occurred in matched ankylosing spondylitis synovial fluid.

A single record per CDR3 protein comes from TCRdb applying MiXCR to the 5' RACE reads. The table includes about 42,000 distinct CDR3 sequences, 4% detected once. This clonotype was seen ten or more times. Its antigen is still unknown. V was pared by 3 bases and J by 4 bases, with 10 bases between. The CDR3 consists of 14 residues. Per germline, CDR1 SGDLS and CDR2 YYNGEE. The J gene is TRBJ1-4, the V gene TRBV9; D not resolved. The TCR was taken from a female donor with ankylosing spondylitis or in good health (not recorded which). The sequenced sample consisted of blood, either unsorted or a sorted T cell fraction (not recorded which). The CDR3 DNA sequence: TGTGCCAGCAGCGAAGCAGCCGGTAATGAAAAACTGTTTTTT. The encoded protein is CASSEAAGNEKLFF.